Included here is one T cell receptor beta chain sequence, with context. The antigen is unknown. This sample is part of a study of identical twins. This CDR3 is built from 16 residues. The germline V gene has CDR1 LGHDT and CDR2 YNNKEL (reference sequence). V shed 1 base and J shed 3 bases, with 15 bases lying between them. Points from the study as a whole: Models underestimated out-of-frame TCR alpha sharing in monozygotic twins.

With no exceptions, donors were healthy Caucasians. TCRdb re-called the 5' RACE reads through MiXCR, storing one row per CDR3 protein. The sample includes hundreds of thousands of distinct CDR3 sequences, 21% of them seen just once. The sample also formed part of further work on T cells expressing NK-cell markers. That paper adds: The study drew TCR beta repertoires from sorted CD3+CD56+NKG2C+, CD3+CD56+NKG2C- and CD3+CD56-NKG2C+ T cells. The authors sequenced eight donors, of whom seven were HCMV-seropositive and one was seronegative.

The specimen sequenced was PBMCs. The source is a woman aged 18 to 35 in good health. This chain links TRBV3-1 with TRBJ1-1; the D gene is possibly TRBD1 (5 bases). The CDR3: CASSQGGGGRDTEAFF. CDR3 DNA sequence: TGTGCCAGCAGCCAAGGGGGCGGAGGTCGCGACACTGAAGCTTTCTTT.